This passage covers 26 T cell receptor beta chains from one sample sequenced in a study of regulatory T cells in long-lasting Graves disease. Building the TCR beta libraries relied on iRepertoire HTBI primers, and CDR3 regions underwent Arm-PCR. TCRdb fed the multiplex PCR reads into MiXCR, producing one record per CDR3 protein. The data hold 420,000 or so distinct CDR3 sequences, with about a sixth observed a single time. Time point specified: newly diagnosed GD, antithyroid drugs for less than 3 months. PBMCs provided the RNA from which the TCR library was made. The sample was also reused in another study, on T cells in Graves' hyperthyroidism and ophthalmopathy.

Sequencing used peripheral blood mononuclear cells (PBMCs), obtained at new diagnosis, from a patient treated with antithyroid drugs. These receptor sequences come from a young woman with Graves disease.

Ten or more counts support this clonotype. This rearrangement joins TRBV12-3 or TRBV12-4 to TRBJ2-5, with 9 bases matching TRBD2. The CDR3 sequence is 17 residues long. Losses at the gene ends were 6 bases for V and 4 bases for J; bases not matched to a gene: 15. The CDR3 sequence: CASSLSYEREERETQYF. As DNA, the CDR3 is TGTGCCAGCAGCCTGAGTTATGAGCGGGAGGAAAGAGAGACCCAGTACTTC.

Only a few counts were recorded for this clonotype. The chain has TRBV25-1 and TRBJ2-7; 7 bases fit TRBD1. V was clipped by 2 bases and J by 5 bases; unmatched bases: 6. This CDR3 is built from 14 residues. Germline V gene lookup returns CDR1 MGHDK and CDR2 SYGVNS. CDR3 in DNA: TGTGCCAGCAGTGAAACGACAGGGCAGGACGAGCAGTACTTC. Encoded protein: CASSETTGQDEQYF.

In this sample, this clonotype turned up many times. The chain is built from TRBV11-2 and TRBJ2-1, with 9 bases aligning to TRBD2. Germline loops: CDR1 SGHAT, CDR2 FQNNGV. Trimming took 1 base from V and 1 from J; bases not matched to a gene: 2. The CDR3 runs 16 residues. The CDR3 region has the DNA TGTGCCAGCAGCTTAGGTGCGGGAGGGTCCTACAATGAGCAGTTCTTC. It translates to CASSLGAGGSYNEQFF.

This clonotype was observed a few times. This chain links TRBV18 with TRBJ2-1; 10 nucleotides agree with TRBD1. V dropped 2 bases and J dropped 6; count of bases not matched to a gene: 7. Germline CDR1 is KGHSH and CDR2 is LQKENI. This CDR3 region has 16 residues. DNA of the CDR3: TGTGCCAGCTCACCAATTTCCGGGACAGGGGTCAATGAGCAGTTCTTC. Translated, it gives CASSPISGTGVNEQFF.

In this sample, this clonotype turned up a few times. The chain has TRBV19 and TRBJ2-1; 9 positions match TRBD2. The V and J ends lost 5 bases and 1 base, in that order; junction bases with no gene match: 9. The CDR3 sequence is 17 residues long. Germline CDR1 and CDR2: LNHDA and SQIVND (reference sequence). The CDR3 nucleotides read TGTGCCAGTAGTCCCCTAGCGGGACGGGTGTCCTACAATGAGCAGTTCTTC. Encoded protein: CASSPLAGRVSYNEQFF.

V gene TRBV20-1 combines with J gene TRBJ2-1, with 11 bases aligning to TRBD1. This CDR3 contains 14 residues. Germline V lookup: CDR1 DFQATT, CDR2 SNEGSKA (reference sequence). Trimming cost V 6 bases and J 8 bases; bases outside gene matches: 9. CDR3 bases: TGCAGTGCGCAGCCCGGGACAGGGGGTGATGAGCAGTTCTTC. Translated, it gives CSAQPGTGGDEQFF.

Comments on this clonotype: One junction end does not reproduce the germline sequence, and a read error may be involved. This sequence joins TRBV30 and TRBJ2-1; D is perhaps TRBD2 (7 bases). Per the germline V gene, CDR1 is GTSNPN and CDR2 is SVGIG (reference sequence). CDR3 length equals 15 residues. The CDR3 region has the DNA TGCGCCTGGAGTGCCCCCGGGGGGCGTTACAATGAGCAGTTCTTC. This translates into CAWSAPGGRYNEQFF.

This clonotype appeared a few times. The CDR3 end shows no conserved phenylalanine or tryptophan, and so a read error is likely. This sequence joins TRBV6-1 and TRBJ1-2, with unresolved D. The CDR3 is 15 amino acids. Looked up from germline, CDR1 is MNHNS and CDR2 is SASEGT. The germline V and J ends were trimmed by 5 bases and 8 bases, with 21 bases remaining between them. The CDR3: CASSPVALTSTGYTS. CDR3 DNA: TGTGCCAGCAGTCCCGTCGCCCTGACTAGCACCGGCTACACCTCC.

This clonotype showed up just a few times. This sequence joins TRBV19 and TRBJ2-3; D is unresolved. This CDR3 spans 16 amino acids. V lost 7 bases and J 2 bases, leaving 19 bases between the germline ends. The germline V gene has CDR1 LNHDA and CDR2 SQIVND (reference sequence). This CDR3 is CASTFASSQPTDTQYF. In DNA, the CDR3 is TGTGCCAGTACTTTCGCGAGCAGCCAACCCACAGATACGCAGTATTTT.

The table lists this clonotype with many counts. This CDR3 reads CAWSVRTYEQYF. CDR3 sequence (DNA): TGTGCCTGGAGTGTACGAACCTACGAGCAGTACTTC. The chain combines TRBV30 with TRBJ2-7; D is unresolved. V lost 0 bases and J 2 bases, leaving 5 bases between the germline ends. The CDR3 covers 12 residues. The germline V gene has CDR1 GTSNPN and CDR2 SVGIG (reference sequence).

Ten or more counts support this clonotype. The chain has TRBV11-3 and TRBJ2-2, with D perhaps being TRBD1 or TRBD2 (5 bases each). Trimming removed 1 base at V and 5 bases at J, with 14 bases between. The CDR3 is made up of 16 amino acids. Germline assignment: CDR1 SGHNT and CDR2 YENEEA. CDR3 in amino acids: CASSLGGDPGTGELFF. CDR3 DNA: TGTGCCAGCAGCTTAGGTGGGGACCCTGGAACCGGGGAGCTGTTTTTT.

This chain links TRBV28 with TRBJ1-2; TRBD1 matches 10 bases. Germline V CDR1 and CDR2: MDHEN, SYDVKM. Trimming removed 5 bases from V and 8 bases from J; junction bases left unmatched: 8. The CDR3 extends over 14 amino acids. As DNA, the CDR3 is TGTGCCAGCAGTAAGCGGGGACAGGGGAGAGGCTACACCTTC. As protein: CASSKRGQGRGYTF.

This clonotype turned up a few times. This chain joins TRBV9 and TRBJ2-2, with D perhaps TRBD2 (6 bases). Trimming took off 5 bases at V and 1 base at J, with 12 bases between the two ends. CDR1 and CDR2 (germline): SGDLS, YYNGEE. The CDR3 sequence is 15 residues long. CDR3 loop: CASRTGLVNTGELFF. The CDR3 DNA follows: TGTGCCAGCAGGACGGGACTGGTGAACACCGGGGAGCTGTTTTTT.

The rearrangement uses TRBV9 and TRBJ2-2; TRBD2 matches at 11 bases. Germline CDR1 is SGDLS and CDR2 is YYNGEE. With V trimmed by 4 bases and J by 7 bases, 15 bases remained unmatched. This CDR3 contains 18 residues. For the CDR3, the DNA is TGTGCCAGCAGCCCCCGGGGTAGCGGGAGGGCCAGCGACGGGGAGCTGTTTTTT. Translated: CASSPRGSGRASDGELFF.

The chain links TRBV6-1 to TRBJ1-6, with D possibly matching TRBD1 (5 bases). This CDR3 is 13 amino acids long. Trimming pared 3 bases from V and 9 bases from J, leaving 9 bases between. The germline CDR1 and CDR2 sequences are MNHNS and SASEGT. The CDR3 here is CASSDRVGSPLHF. CDR3 nucleotides: TGTGCCAGCAGTGACAGGGTTGGTTCACCCCTCCACTTT.

Turning to this clonotype: It is likely a read error: a sequence one base away is far more abundant. The chain carries TRBV2 and TRBJ2-3; D is ambiguous. The J call may be incorrect, as the DNA end agrees better with TRBJ2-7. CDR1 and CDR2 (germline): SNHLY, FYNNEI. CDR3 length equals 14 residues. The DNA of the CDR3 is TGTGCCAGCCATTCCCCGGAGCAAAGGAATGAGCAGTACTTC. Translated: CASHSPEQRNEQYF.

The J gene is TRBJ2-1, the V gene TRBV7-2; 12 positions agree with TRBD2. Germline lookup yields CDR1 SGHTA and CDR2 FQGNSA. Trimming at V came to 1 base and at J to 9 bases, leaving 7 bases not matched to a gene. CDR3 length: 16 amino acids. The CDR3 DNA follows: TGTGCCAGCAGCTTAGGGCTGACTAGCGGGAGAGGTGAGCAGTTCTTC. Residues: CASSLGLTSGRGEQFF. The full variable domain, its missing parts supplied by reference TRBV7-2 and TRBJ2-1, is GAGVSQSPSNKVTEKGKDVELRCDPISGHTALYWYRQSLGQGLEFLIYFQGNSAPDKSGLPSDRFSAERTGGSVSTLTIQRTQQEDSAVYLCASSLGLTSGRGEQFFGPGTRLTVL.

Turning to this clonotype: A read error may be the cause here, since a much bigger clone is one base away. The chain carries TRBV6-9 and TRBJ2-3, with a weak D call TRBD2 (6 bases). The germline V gene encodes CDR1 MNHGY and CDR2 SVAAGI. The CDR3 is made up of 16 amino acids. The CDR3 is CASGYVGTAQADTQYF. The CDR3 coding sequence is TGTGCCAGCGGTTACGTCGGGACTGCTCAGGCAGATACGCAGTATTTT.

This clonotype was detected many times. V and J are TRBV7-2 and TRBJ2-5; 8 bases are a match to TRBD2. The CDR3 covers 15 residues. Germline loops: CDR1 SGHTA, CDR2 FQGNSA. V shed 0 bases, J shed 2 bases, and the junction held 2 bases outside the gene matches. The CDR3 region is CASSLASGIQETQYF. The DNA for the CDR3 is TGTGCCAGCAGCTTAGCTAGCGGGATACAAGAGACCCAGTACTTC.

This clonotype was found many times. V and J are TRBV28 and TRBJ1-6; 7 nucleotides agree with TRBD1. V dropped 4 bases and J dropped 11; count of bases not matched to a gene: 11. This CDR3 spans 15 amino acids. Germline V CDR1 and CDR2: MDHEN, SYDVKM. CDR3 coding DNA: TGTGCCAGCAGTTCCCTAGACAGGGATGATCCACCCCTCCACTTT. The encoded protein is CASSSLDRDDPPLHF.

The chain has TRBV19 and TRBJ2-3, with unresolved D. Looked up from germline, CDR1 is LNHDA and CDR2 is SQIVND (reference sequence). The length of the CDR3 is 16 residues. The V end was cut by 7 bases, the J end by 3 bases, with 20 bases between. CDR3 coding DNA: TGTGCCAGTAAGGATAAGGGCCCCATCAAAACAGATACGCAGTATTTT. Amino acid sequence: CASKDKGPIKTDTQYF.

This clonotype was seen only a few times. The chain has TRBV3-1 and TRBJ2-2; D perhaps matches TRBD2 (6 bases). This CDR3 has 16 residues. Germline-derived CDR1 and CDR2 are LGHDT and YNNKEL (reference sequence). V lost 1 base and J lost 7, with 16 bases in between. The CDR3 sequence: CASSQAGRYGGGELFF. The CDR3 DNA is TGTGCCAGCAGCCAAGCAGGCCGATACGGGGGCGGGGAGCTGTTTTTT.

This clonotype was detected ten times or more. The chain is built from TRBV30 and TRBJ2-7; 12 bases line up with TRBD1. The V and J ends lost 3 bases and 5 bases, in that order; junction bases with no gene match: 5. Germline-derived CDR1 and CDR2 are GTSNPN and SVGIG (reference sequence). CDR3 length: 14 amino acids. As DNA, the CDR3 is TGTGCCTGGAGGGGACAGGGGGCGATGCACGAGCAGTACTTC. Protein sequence: CAWRGQGAMHEQYF.

In its sample, this clonotype was seen many times. J is TRBJ1-5 and V is TRBV6-5, with a possible D match to TRBD1 (5 bases). The CDR3 contains 15 residues. Germline V gene lookup returns CDR1 MNHEY and CDR2 SVGAGI. Trimming removed 0 bases at V and 7 bases at J, with 13 bases between. The CDR3 bases are TGTGCCAGCAGTTACTCGCGGGGGGGTGGGCAGCCCCAGCATTTT. This encodes CASSYSRGGGQPQHF.

This clonotype was recorded only once. This chain uses TRBV15 with TRBJ2-2; 9 nucleotides match TRBD2. The ends lost 1 base at V and 4 bases at J; junction bases unmatched: 4. Germline assignment: CDR1 LNHNV and CDR2 YYDKDF (reference sequence). The CDR3 is 16 residues long. CDR3 region: CATSRGGSGSTGELFF. In DNA, the CDR3 is TGTGCCACCAGCAGAGGGGGTAGCGGGAGCACCGGGGAGCTGTTTTTT.

The J gene is TRBJ2-3, the V gene TRBV5-6; no firm D call. CDR1 and CDR2 from the germline V gene are SGHDT and YYEEEE. The V end was cut by 4 bases, the J end by 6 bases, with 9 bases between. The CDR3 covers 12 residues. CDR3 bases: TGTGCCAGCAGCCAAAACCCGGATACGCAGTATTTT. Protein sequence: CASSQNPDTQYF.